These 15 T cell receptor beta chains originate from one sample sequenced in a study of blood T cell repertoires in COVID-19. TCRdb's copy holds only in-frame clones and misses some; the assay was immunoSEQ multiplex PCR. The table includes about 200,000 clones, 70% to 90% detected once. The sample taken for sequencing was peripheral blood. The receptors were sampled from an elderly woman with acute or convalescent COVID-19.

This clone was seen only once. The genes are TRBV27 and TRBJ2-3; 11 nucleotides agree with TRBD1. This CDR3 spans 15 amino acids. V dropped 4 bases and J dropped 4; count of bases not matched to a gene: 4. Per germline, CDR1 MNHEY and CDR2 SMNVEV (reference sequence). CDR3 sequence (DNA): TGTGCCAGCAGTTCCGGGACAGGGGGAGCAGATACGCAGTATTTT. This encodes CASSSGTGGADTQYF.

V gene TRBV5-6 combines with J gene TRBJ2-2; 7 positions agree with TRBD1. The CDR3 length is 16 residues. After removal of 3 bases from V and 0 bases from J, the junction contained 5 bases not matched to a gene. Germline V gene sequence: CDR1 SGHDT, CDR2 YYEEEE. CDR3 amino acids: CASSSTGDPNTGELFF. In DNA, the CDR3 is TGTGCCAGCAGCTCCACAGGGGACCCGAACACCGGGGAGCTGTTTTTT.

The genes are TRBV5-6 and TRBJ2-5; no clear D gene. The germline V gene has CDR1 SGHDT and CDR2 YYEEEE. The CDR3 consists of 13 residues. V was clipped by 2 bases and J by 4 bases, with 9 bases between them. CDR3 in DNA: TGTGCCAGCAGCTTCCCTTCGGGAGAGACCCAGTACTTC. Amino acid sequence: CASSFPSGETQYF.

This chain links TRBV4-2 with TRBJ2-5, with 11 nucleotides matching TRBD2. CDR1 LGHNA and CDR2 YNFKEQ come from the germline V gene. Trimming took 4 bases from V and 4 from J; bases not matched to a gene: 17. This CDR3 spans 19 amino acids. Written as DNA, the CDR3 is TGTGCCAGCAGCCTACCGCTGGATAGCGGGGGGGATGCCCGAGAGACCCAGTACTTC. This sequence encodes CASSLPLDSGGDARETQYF.

This clone was seen only once. The chain carries TRBV19 and TRBJ2-1, with 8 bases that match TRBD2. CDR1 is LNHDA, CDR2 SQIVND, per germline (reference sequence). V lost 5 bases and J lost 4; bases outside the gene matches: 7. This CDR3 is 15 amino acids long. The CDR3 region is CASSGGGLEYNEQFF. The CDR3 DNA follows: TGTGCCAGTAGTGGCGGGGGACTAGAGTACAATGAGCAGTTCTTC.

This rearrangement joins TRBV29-1 to TRBJ2-5; TRBD1 matches at 9 bases. The CDR3 sequence is 14 residues long. Germline assignment: CDR1 SQVTM and CDR2 ANQGSEA. V trimming: 8 bases; J trimming: 5 bases; junction bases outside the gene matches: 12. For the CDR3, the DNA is TGCAGCTCACGACAGGGGGTGGGACTGGAGACCCAGTACTTC. This codes for CSSRQGVGLETQYF.

The V call is TRBV6-5, the J call TRBJ1-2; D is unresolved. This CDR3 is built from 13 residues. V was pared by 2 bases and J by 8 bases, with 12 bases between. Germline V gives CDR1 MNHEY, CDR2 SVGAGI. CDR3 region: CASSYGRISGYTF. CDR3 in DNA: TGTGCCAGCAGTTACGGCAGGATCAGCGGCTACACCTTC.

This clone was seen only once. This chain connects TRBV27 to TRBJ1-6; tentatively, D is TRBD1 (6 bases). With 2 bases removed from V and 3 bases from J, the gap between germline ends came to 11 bases. The CDR3 consists of 16 residues. Germline V gene data show CDR1 as MNHEY and CDR2 as SMNVEV (reference sequence). CDR3 bases: TGTGCCAGCAGTTTAGGGGTGGGACACTATAATTCACCCCTCCACTTT. Translating it yields CASSLGVGHYNSPLHF.

The rearrangement joins TRBV19 to TRBJ2-6, with TRBD1 as a possible D gene (6 bases). The ends were cut back, 6 bases at V and 0 bases at J, with 18 bases in the middle. The CDR3 has 18 residues. Germline V CDR1 and CDR2: LNHDA, SQIVND (reference sequence). CDR3 DNA sequence: TGTGCCAGTAGCTGGACGTCAGGGGTTCCCTCTGGGGCCAACGTCCTGACTTTC. Translation gives CASSWTSGVPSGANVLTF.

The J gene is TRBJ2-3, the V gene TRBV24-1; D is unresolved. Per germline, CDR1 KGHDR and CDR2 SFDVKD. This CDR3 spans 11 amino acids. V lost 5 bases and J lost 3, with 2 bases in between. CDR3 sequence (DNA): TGTGCCACCAGTGCGACAGATACGCAGTATTTT. Its protein product is CATSATDTQYF.

The V and J genes are TRBV5-1 and TRBJ2-7; D uncertain. Germline values: CDR1 SGHRS, CDR2 YFSETQ. Trimming left V 5 bases short and J 3 bases short, with 15 bases between. This CDR3 region has 14 residues. Written as DNA, the CDR3 is TGCGCCAGCAGTATACGCGTCCGTGACTACGAGCAGTACTTC. The encoded protein is CASSIRVRDYEQYF.

The chain recombines TRBV3-1 (or the pseudogene TRBV3-2) with TRBJ1-1; weak D call: TRBD1 (5 bases). V was cut by 5 bases and J by 4 bases, with 17 bases left in between. Germline V gene lookup returns CDR1 LGHDT and CDR2 YNNKEL (reference sequence). The CDR3 is made up of 15 amino acids. Here the CDR3 reads CASSKPGGGGTEAFF. The DNA of the CDR3 is TGTGCCAGCAGCAAACCGGGCGGGGGTGGCACTGAAGCTTTCTTT.

The chain couples TRBV18 to TRBJ2-7; TRBD1 matches 8 bases. From germline, CDR1 is KGHSH and CDR2 LQKENI. This CDR3 is 16 amino acids long. The V and J ends lost 0 bases and 5 bases, in that order; junction bases with no gene match: 9. The CDR3 loop is CASSPPGQGFLDEQYF. In DNA form, the CDR3 reads TGTGCCAGCTCACCACCCGGACAGGGCTTTTTGGACGAGCAGTACTTC.

The gene calls are TRBV2 and TRBJ2-3, with 16 bases that match TRBD2. The V segment lost 5 bases and the J segment 1 base; nucleotides outside the gene matches: 15. The CDR3 runs 21 residues. The V gene's germline CDR1 is SNHLY and CDR2 FYNNEI. CDR3 DNA sequence: TGTGCCAGCAGTTATTTCCGGTGGGGACTAGCGGGGGGGCCGGGCACAGATACGCAGTATTTT. It translates to CASSYFRWGLAGGPGTDTQYF.

Only a few counts were recorded for this clone. The gene calls are TRBV6-5 and TRBJ2-5; 11 bases are shared with TRBD1. The CDR3 runs 15 residues. The germline CDR1 and CDR2 sequences are MNHEY and SVGAGI. J gave up 6 bases and V 2 bases, and 5 bases lay outside the gene matches. The CDR3 DNA reads as TGTGCCAGCAGTTACGGGGGACAGGGGGGACAGACCCAGTACTTC. This codes for CASSYGGQGGQTQYF.